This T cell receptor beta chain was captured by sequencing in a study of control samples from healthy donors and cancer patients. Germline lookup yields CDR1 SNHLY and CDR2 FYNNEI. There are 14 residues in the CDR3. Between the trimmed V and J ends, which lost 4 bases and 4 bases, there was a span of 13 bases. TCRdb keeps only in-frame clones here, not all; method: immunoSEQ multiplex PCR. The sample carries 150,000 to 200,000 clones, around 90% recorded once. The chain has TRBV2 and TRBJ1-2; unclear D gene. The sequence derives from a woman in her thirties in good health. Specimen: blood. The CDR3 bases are TGTGCCAGCAGTGGTAGAGAACAACTCTATGGCTACACCTTC. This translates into CASSGREQLYGYTF.